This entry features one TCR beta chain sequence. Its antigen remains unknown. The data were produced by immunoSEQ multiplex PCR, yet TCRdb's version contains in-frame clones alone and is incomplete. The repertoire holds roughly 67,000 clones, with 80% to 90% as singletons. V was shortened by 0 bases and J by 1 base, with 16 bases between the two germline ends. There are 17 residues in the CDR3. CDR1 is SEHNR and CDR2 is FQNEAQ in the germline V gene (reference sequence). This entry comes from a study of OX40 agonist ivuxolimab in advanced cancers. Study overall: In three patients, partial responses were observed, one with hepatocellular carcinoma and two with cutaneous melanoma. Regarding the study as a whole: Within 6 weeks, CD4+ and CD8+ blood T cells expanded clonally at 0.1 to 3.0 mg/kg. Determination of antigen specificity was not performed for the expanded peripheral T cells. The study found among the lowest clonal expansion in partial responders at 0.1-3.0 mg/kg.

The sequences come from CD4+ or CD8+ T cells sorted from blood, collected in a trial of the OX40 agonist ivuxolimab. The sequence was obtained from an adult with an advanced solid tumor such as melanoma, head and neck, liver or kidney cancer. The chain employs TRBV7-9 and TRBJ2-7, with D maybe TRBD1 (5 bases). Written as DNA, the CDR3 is TGTGCCAGCAGCTTAGCTAACCGACAGTCAGGTTCCTACGAGCAGTACTTC. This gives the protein CASSLANRQSGSYEQYF.